This entry is about one TCR beta chain. The antigen it recognizes is unknown. The input lacks base qualities; no much larger clone sits a single base away. The germline V gene gives CDR1 as MGHRA and CDR2 as YSYEKL. The CDR3 sequence holds 16 residues, the cysteine and phenylalanine included. The retained sequence is limited to the CDR3, 48 bases, with the frame set at the first base. V is shortened by 4 bases, J by 4 bases, and the region joining them spans 18 bases. The data were taken from a study of cytomegalovirus exposure and HLA in healthy donors (dated by TCRdb to the late 2010s). Context from the whole study: According to an earlier analysis of a few hundred of the donors, about 179 million T cells yielded some 110 million unique TCR beta sequences and less than 300 Gb of sequence data. Roughly 300 gigabases of sequencing data and about 92 million unique TCR sequences made up an early release that covered over 550 HLA-typed donors. Of the roughly 430 genotyped donors, approximately 83% fell in the genetic ancestry cluster associated with self-reported Caucasian donors. The study aimed to test whether cataloging public T cell receptors could reveal signatures of past pathogen exposure. The study profiled the T cell repertoires of 500 to 800 subjects by immunosequencing and related them to cytomegalovirus serostatus. In addition to the first cohort of approximately 670 subjects, a separate validation cohort of approximately 120 different subjects was used. The study combined high-throughput TCR immunosequencing, statistical association of individual TCRs with disease status, and machine learning to predict cytomegalovirus infection status. A later analysis re-examined previously published TCR beta repertoires from hundreds of donors and added high-resolution HLA genotyping to investigate patterns of TCR occurrence. The later analysis used no new phenotypic data to find candidate immune exposures, relying instead on TCR beta sequences and their occurrence across donors. An earlier analysis of fewer than 700 of the donors applied high-throughput TCR beta sequencing to assess whether each TCR beta V gene segment acted as functional or pseudogenic. Donor age, sex, ethnicity and CMV serostatus were compiled together with the repertoire data. A later genetic analysis took genome-wide SNP genotypes for about 65% of the roughly 670 donors and used that subset as a discovery cohort. All discovery cohort repertoires had been generated on a single sequencing platform. Class I and class II HLA loci were covered by the typing at four-digit resolution. The number of typed donors differed by locus: about 629-640 for A, B, C, DRB1 and DQB1; some 540 for DQA1; fewer than 610 for DPA1; and approximately 450 for DPB1. Because of strong linkage in the cohort, roughly five DR-DQ haplotypes were treated as single units for association and clustering. On average, around 240,000 unique TCR beta nucleotide sequences were sequenced per donor among 398 genotyped donors of the cohort, with 15% to 20% of those sequences being non-productive. Points the paper makes about the study in general: In a later analysis, the rate of TCR association differed among HLA loci, with DRB1 alleles having the most associated TCRs and HLA-C alleles having the fewest. A further reported finding was that TCR beta sequences accurately predicted the HLA-A and HLA-B alleles for most subjects in the first cohort. According to a later genetic analysis, donors in an Asian-associated ancestry cluster had fewer N-insertions in productive TCRs than the approximately 690-donor mean. Broadly in line with IMGT annotations, most TCR beta V segments showed up in productive rearrangements about 87% or about 30% of the time in an earlier analysis of 587 of the donors. In vitro tests confirmed that a few of the cytomegalovirus-associated TCR beta chains recognize cytomegalovirus antigens. A group of highly shared sequence variants was considered likely to be a technical artifact of the sequencing pipeline. Cytomegalovirus status was reported to be diagnosed by the classifier with high specificity and sensitivity in both the original and validation cohorts. Because the 87-base-pair reads could not distinguish some IMGT-functional V segments, including TRBV6-2 and TRBV6-3, those segments were excluded. Specific HLA alleles were associated with 18,000 or so TCR beta sequences at a false discovery rate of 0.05 in a later analysis. Roughly uniform sequencing depth across donors was assumed in presence/absence analyses, although this assumption may not hold. An association between a missense DCLRE1C variant and V-gene and J-gene trimming of TCR beta chains was found in a later genetic analysis and replicated in an independent cohort. The authors suggested that the approach could potentially be extended to other disease states and immunological phenotypes. In a later analysis, most CMV-associated TCR beta chains were found to appear HLA-restricted, with HLA associations seemingly driven largely by CMV exposure. Seventeen rarely observed V segments, including chromosome 9 orphons, were excluded from the earlier analysis of approximately 500 of the donors because counts were too low. Assigning TCR associations to individual alleles was difficult when HLA alleles, especially DR and DQ, strongly co-occurred. In a later analysis, HLA-associated TCR beta chains showed more clonal expansion and lower generation probabilities than non-associated chains that were equally common. Because HLA typing was missing for some donors at each locus, association tests included only the typed subset. Most TCR sequences were observed very rarely across donors, whereas some public TCRs were present in many individuals. Linkage disequilibrium might explain the correlated functional status among segregating V segments, but an unknown experimental factor could not be ruled out. Several of the top co-occurrence clusters appeared to be linked to parvovirus B19, influenza, CMV and Epstein-Barr virus, according to a later analysis. CMV serostatus was the only immune exposure information available for the cohort. A total of some 180 TCR beta chains were listed by the study as associated with cytomegalovirus. Only TCR beta chains were sequenced in this cohort, and the absence of alpha or paired-chain data limited detectable features.

Library creation used the immunoSEQ multiplex PCR assay. A mixture of 60 forward primers for TCR Vbeta segments and 13 reverse primers for TCR Jbeta segments was used in the multiplex PCR. The CDR3 region of rearranged TCR beta genes was amplified from genomic DNA by a multiplex PCR assay. The amplified TCR beta libraries were sequenced on the Illumina HiSeq System as 87-base-pair reads. The original pipeline was this. A later analysis counted approximately 76 million unique TCR beta chains across the 640 or so repertoires, and roughly 10 million of these chains were shared by at least two donors. Raw reads were error-corrected and collapsed into unique sequences with a nearest-neighbor algorithm that merged closely related sequences to remove PCR and sequencing errors. Alignment of CDR3 sequences to IMGT reference sequences was used to assign V, D and J gene segments. For a sequence to be retained, a match of at least six nucleotides to both a V gene segment and a J gene segment was required. A rearrangement counted as productive if the CDR3 had no stop codons and remained in frame with V and J, and every other rearrangement counted as non-productive. Following IMGT convention, CDR3 was defined as the stretch from the second conserved V-encoded cysteine up to the conserved J-encoded phenylalanine. Sequences without an unambiguous match to a single V gene segment were excluded from the earlier analysis of 587 of the donors. An earlier analysis of several hundred of the donors called V segments functional above 56.7% productive rearrangements and segregating when the between-donor standard deviation exceeded 5%. To diagnose cytomegalovirus status from the catalog of TCR beta chain sequences, a statistical classification framework was built. In a later analysis, V and J genes were assigned by comparing TCR nucleotide sequences against IMGT/GENE-DB human TR gene sequences. In a later analysis, CDR3 sequences and most-parsimonious VDJ recombination scenarios were assigned using the TCRdist pipeline. In a later analysis, each TCR beta chain was defined by its CDR3 amino acid sequence together with its V-gene family, and reads lacking a unique V-gene family were excluded. As a way to deal with suspected cross-contamination and a sequencing artifact, a later analysis dropped hundreds of nucleotide sequences that were highly shared and had low generation probability. In a later analysis, a clonal expansion index for each public chain was calculated from normalized within-repertoire ranks of inferred template counts. In a later analysis, generation probabilities were computed with a VDJ recombination model fitted to out-of-frame rearrangements, and the resulting probabilities were checked against IGoR. In a later analysis, TCR-TCR, TCR-HLA and TCR-CMV co-occurrence was scored with hypergeometric tests, and a repertoire-size bias correction was applied to TCR pairs. False discovery rates were estimated in a later analysis by permuting HLA or CMV assignments 20 times. In a later analysis, co-occurring TCRs were grouped using DBSCAN, and TCRdist sequence similarity was added for clustering within HLA-allele-positive subsets. Repertoires with fewer than 30,000 or more than 120,000 public chains, plus five repertoires with anomalous nucleotide sharing, were excluded from co-occurrence clustering. What TCRdb holds here is the immuneACCESS table cut down to in-frame rearrangements. Part of the clones is not present; checked against another copy, under half of the missing clones reflect an unresolved V gene, and the others are unexplained. V, J and clone size are taken as reported in that table, and D and trimming were inferred from the DNA itself. This sample holds 120,000 to 150,000 clones; around 79% were observed only once. The ten largest clones capture approximately 10% of the sample.

In total, 666 healthy bone marrow donors made up the cohort. Cohort members were all nominally healthy when sampled, although unrecorded immune exposures were likely present. The donor was CMV seropositive and belonged to the group of 250 to 300 seropositive cohort members. A peripheral blood sample was collected from each donor, and TCR beta sequencing was performed on peripheral blood mononuclear cells. The Qiagen DNeasy Blood Extraction Kit was used to extract genomic DNA from the blood cell samples. Material for sequencing was PBMCs. The rearrangement combines TRBV4-1 with TRBJ2-3; the D region possibly corresponds to TRBD1 (5 bases align). This sequence originates from a woman between 45 and 60 years old in good health and CMV-seropositive. CDR3 reads: CASSPSQGSGADTQYF. The nucleotides read TGCGCCAGCAGCCCCAGCCAGGGATCTGGGGCAGATACGCAGTATTTT.